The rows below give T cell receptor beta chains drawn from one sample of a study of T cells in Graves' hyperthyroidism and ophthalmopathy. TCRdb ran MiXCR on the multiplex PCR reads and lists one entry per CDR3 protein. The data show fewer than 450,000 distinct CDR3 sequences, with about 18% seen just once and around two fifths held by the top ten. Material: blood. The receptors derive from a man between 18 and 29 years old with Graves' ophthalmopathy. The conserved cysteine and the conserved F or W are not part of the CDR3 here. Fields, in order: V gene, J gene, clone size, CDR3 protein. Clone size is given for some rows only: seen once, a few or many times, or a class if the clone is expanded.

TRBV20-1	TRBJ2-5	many	SARQGGSQETQY
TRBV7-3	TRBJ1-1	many	ASSLTAPFTEAF
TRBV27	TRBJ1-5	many	ASSPHPAGGGNQPQH
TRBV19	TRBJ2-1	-	ASSSNGGGYNEQF
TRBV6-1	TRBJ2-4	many	ASSEGQGDIQY
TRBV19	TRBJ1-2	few	ASSTSGTANYGYT
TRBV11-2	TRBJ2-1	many	ASSLVARGWQSYNEQF
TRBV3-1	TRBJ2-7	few	ASSQGSSGTGGYEQY
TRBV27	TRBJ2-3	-	ASSLRVQLAGVPDTQY
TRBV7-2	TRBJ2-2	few	ASSPRQASGELF
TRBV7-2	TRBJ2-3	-	ASSRVSGGAGTQY
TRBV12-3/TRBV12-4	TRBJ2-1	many	ASSLSGPREQF
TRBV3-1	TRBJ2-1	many	ASSQETSGVYNEQF
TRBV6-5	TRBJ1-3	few	ASSYSGTTGNTIY
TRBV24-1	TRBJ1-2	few	ATSADTNYGYT
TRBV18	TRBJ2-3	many	ASSPETWGDTQY
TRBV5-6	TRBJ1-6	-	ASSSRALNSPLH
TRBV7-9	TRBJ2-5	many	ASSLVGPRGLETQY
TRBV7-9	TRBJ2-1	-	ASSLEIAANEQF
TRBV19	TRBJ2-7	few	ASSMGRMFYEQY
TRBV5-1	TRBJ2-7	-	ASSCLSGTGSYEQY
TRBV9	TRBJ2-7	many	ASSVGDRSYEQY
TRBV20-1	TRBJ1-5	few	SASSGTGVGNQPQH
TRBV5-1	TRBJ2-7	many	ASSITAGGSYEQY
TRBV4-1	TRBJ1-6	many	ASSQDRVGRNSPLH
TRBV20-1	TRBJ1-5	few	SAYGGPGQPQH
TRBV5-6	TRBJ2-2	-	ASSLVLTGELF
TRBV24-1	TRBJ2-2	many	ATSDNRESTGELF
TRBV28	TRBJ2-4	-	ASSWTAAIQY
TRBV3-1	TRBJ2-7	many	ASSQAGTRSYEQY
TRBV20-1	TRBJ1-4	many	SARSSGNNEKLF
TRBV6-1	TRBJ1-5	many	ASSSGTGLTYSNQPQH
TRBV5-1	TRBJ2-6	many	ASSWDSSGANVLT
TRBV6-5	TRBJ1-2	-	AISESSSGLTSHGYT
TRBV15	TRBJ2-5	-	ATSRGIAGGQETQY
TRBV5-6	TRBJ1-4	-	ASSWRAGEKLF
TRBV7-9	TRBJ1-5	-	ASSLGQGASHQPQH
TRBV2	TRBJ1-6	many	ASSVTSSYNSPLH
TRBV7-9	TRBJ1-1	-	ASSRDSSGGGARTEAF
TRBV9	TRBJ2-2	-	ASSRTRDTGELF
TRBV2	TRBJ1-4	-	ASILQPPQGLF
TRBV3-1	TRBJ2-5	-	ASSPNLGFQETQY
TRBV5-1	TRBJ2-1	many	ASSKLGGEVSNEQF
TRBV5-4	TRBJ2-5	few	ASSPGLAGGSQETQY
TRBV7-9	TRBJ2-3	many	ASSLTPGPGDTQY
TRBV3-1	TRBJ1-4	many	ASKRNTAFNEKLF
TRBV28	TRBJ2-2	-	ACTSVAGTANTGELF
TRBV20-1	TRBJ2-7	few	SASLPRDSYEQY
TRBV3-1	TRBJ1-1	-	ASSQVRGAGTEAF